A selection of T cell receptor beta chains follows, all from one sample in a study of T cell responses to AZD1222 COVID-19 vaccine. Profiling relied on immunoSEQ multiplex PCR, and the TCRdb table lists in-frame clones only, not all of them. The sample lists 98,000 or so clones, around nine tenths occurring once. The specimen was peripheral blood, collected 28 days after the second AZD1222 dose. All receptors derive from an adult who received the AZD1222 COVID-19 vaccine. Both conserved end residues are part of each CDR3. D genes are given only for firm matches.

D gene: -
CDR3 length: 14
V gene: TRBV5-1
J gene: TRBJ2-1
CDR3 protein: CASSNPDGYNEQFF
CDR3 DNA: TGCGCCAGCAGCAACCCGGACGGTTACAATGAGCAGTTCTTC

D gene: TRBD2
CDR3 length: 15
V gene: TRBV7-9
J gene: TRBJ2-7
CDR3 protein: CASSPALAEFYEQYF
CDR3 DNA: TGTGCCAGCAGCCCGGCGCTAGCGGAATTTTACGAGCAGTACTTC

D gene: -
CDR3 length: 16
V gene: TRBV30
J gene: TRBJ2-2
CDR3 protein: CAWSVQLWGATGELFF
CDR3 DNA: TGTGCCTGGAGTGTCCAGTTGTGGGGGGCCACCGGGGAGCTGTTTTTT

D gene: -
CDR3 length: 16
V gene: TRBV18
J gene: TRBJ2-2
CDR3 protein: CASSRPDRISRGELFF
CDR3 DNA: TGTGCCAGCTCAAGGCCCGACAGGATTTCTCGCGGGGAGCTGTTTTTT

D gene: -
CDR3 length: 16
V gene: TRBV5-1
J gene: TRBJ1-1
CDR3 protein: CASSASLSWGATEAFF
CDR3 DNA: TGCGCCAGCAGCGCGTCTCTTAGTTGGGGGGCTACTGAAGCTTTCTTT

D gene: -
CDR3 length: 20
V gene: TRBV6-6
J gene: TRBJ1-1
CDR3 protein: CASSPPGAYPGRWENTEAFF
CDR3 DNA: TGTGCCAGCAGCCCACCTGGGGCCTACCCGGGTCGCTGGGAGAACACTGAAGCTTTCTTT

D gene: -
CDR3 length: 13
V gene: TRBV28
J gene: TRBJ2-1
CDR3 protein: CASMESSYNEQFF
CDR3 DNA: TGTGCCAGCATGGAAAGCTCCTACAATGAGCAGTTCTTC

D gene: -
CDR3 length: 14
V gene: TRBV30
J gene: TRBJ1-4
CDR3 protein: CAWSSIRGNEKLFF
CDR3 DNA: TGTGCCTGGAGTTCGATTAGGGGTAATGAAAAACTGTTTTTT

D gene: -
CDR3 length: 14
V gene: TRBV5-1
J gene: TRBJ1-1
CDR3 protein: CASSPGQPNTEAFF
CDR3 DNA: TGCGCCAGCAGCCCCGGACAGCCGAACACTGAAGCTTTCTTT

D gene: -
CDR3 length: 14
V gene: TRBV29-1
J gene: TRBJ2-1
CDR3 protein: CSVDSHSLNNEQFF
CDR3 DNA: TGCAGCGTTGATTCCCACAGCTTAAACAATGAGCAGTTCTTC

D gene: TRBD1
CDR3 length: 13
V gene: TRBV6-6
J gene: TRBJ1-1
CDR3 protein: CASSYRQGTEAFF
CDR3 DNA: TGTGCCAGCAGTTACCGACAGGGCACTGAAGCTTTCTTT

D gene: -
CDR3 length: 13
V gene: TRBV3-1/TRBV3-2
J gene: TRBJ1-1
CDR3 protein: CASSHLSGGAAFF
CDR3 DNA: TGTGCCAGCAGCCATCTGTCTGGGGGCGCGGCTTTCTTT

D gene: -
CDR3 length: 15
V gene: TRBV2
J gene: TRBJ2-2
CDR3 protein: CASSEGRPNTGELFF
CDR3 DNA: TGTGCCAGCAGTGAAGGACGGCCGAACACCGGGGAGCTGTTTTTT

D gene: TRBD2
CDR3 length: 15
V gene: TRBV10-1
J gene: TRBJ2-1
CDR3 protein: CASSEGLASDHEQFF
CDR3 DNA: TGCGCCAGCAGTGAAGGACTAGCGTCAGACCATGAGCAGTTCTTC

D gene: -
CDR3 length: 14
V gene: TRBV5-1
J gene: TRBJ2-2
CDR3 protein: CASSLQPDTGELFF
CDR3 DNA: TGCGCCAGCAGCTTACAACCCGACACCGGGGAGCTGTTTTTT

D gene: -
CDR3 length: 14
V gene: TRBV7-8
J gene: TRBJ1-5
CDR3 protein: CASSPHRTIQPQHF
CDR3 DNA: TGTGCCAGCAGCCCACACCGGACAATTCAGCCCCAGCATTTT

D gene: TRBD2
CDR3 length: 13
V gene: TRBV5-1
J gene: TRBJ2-2
CDR3 protein: CASSLGLVGELFF
CDR3 DNA: TGCGCCAGCAGCCTAGGACTAGTTGGGGAGCTGTTTTTT

D gene: TRBD2
CDR3 length: 15
V gene: TRBV19
J gene: TRBJ2-1
CDR3 protein: CASSIGSGRGNEQFF
CDR3 DNA: TGTGCCAGTAGTATTGGTAGCGGGAGGGGCAATGAGCAGTTCTTC